This record concerns one T cell receptor (beta chain) sequence. Since a much larger clone is just one base distant, this may be a read error. A modified ARM-PCR protocol with three rounds of nested PCR amplified TCRbeta. TCRdb analysed the multiplex PCR reads with MiXCR anew, one entry per CDR3 protein. The sample includes approximately 120,000 distinct CDR3 sequences, roughly three fifths of them seen just once. The data were taken from a study of tumor and adjacent non-tumor tissue in lung cancer. Study overall: The cohort had 12 adenocarcinoma, 2 squamous cell and 1 small cell patients.

The template was RNA from unsorted bulk tissue. This non-tumor lung sample came from over 3 cm beyond the tumor edge. The TCR was taken from a man between 60 and 75 years old with non-small cell lung cancer. The sample taken for sequencing was distant non-tumor lung tissue.

The CDR3 loop reads CATGDSGYEQYF. CDR3 coding DNA: TGTGCCACCGGTGATTCTGGATACGAGCAGTACTTC. The chain carries TRBV24-1 and TRBJ2-7, with unresolved D. This CDR3 comprises 12 residues. Germline values: CDR1 KGHDR, CDR2 SFDVKD.